These 25 T cell receptor beta chains came from one sample sequenced in a study of radiation and T cells in renal cell carcinoma. The table came from immunoSEQ multiplex PCR; TCRdb's copy has only in-frame clones and leaves some out. This repertoire shows some 76,000 clones, roughly 80% found once; its top ten account for around 5.5%. Stated time point: blood 2 weeks post-SBRT. Specified treatment: 15 Gy SBRT to primary tumor, nephrectomy 4 weeks later. Here the sequenced sample was blood, taken from a patient whose treatment included radiotherapy and nephrectomy. Every receptor here comes from a man in his 60s with renal cell carcinoma.

J is TRBJ2-7 and V is TRBV5-1; 8 nucleotides agree with TRBD1. Per germline, CDR1 SGHRS and CDR2 YFSETQ. The CDR3 covers 15 residues. Unmatched junction bases numbered 5, after V lost 2 bases and J lost 1 base. This CDR3 reads CASSLEGQVSYEQYF. CDR3 DNA sequence: TGCGCCAGCAGCTTAGAGGGACAGGTATCCTACGAGCAGTACTTC.

The chain uses TRBV30 and TRBJ2-5; no reliable D call. V was clipped by 1 base and J by 1 base, with 7 bases between them. This CDR3 region has 13 residues. Germline V lookup: CDR1 GTSNPN, CDR2 SVGIG (reference sequence). The CDR3 coding sequence is TGTGCCTGGAGTGCTGGCAGCCAAGAGACCCAGTACTTC. As protein: CAWSAGSQETQYF.

The rearrangement links TRBV27 to TRBJ2-6; D unresolved. The V and J ends lost 3 bases and 0 bases respectively, with 15 bases between them. The CDR3 consists of 18 residues. Germline V gene sequence: CDR1 MNHEY, CDR2 SMNVEV (reference sequence). CDR3 region: CASSFVVRGYSGANVLTF. CDR3 DNA: TGTGCCAGCAGTTTTGTGGTGAGAGGCTACTCTGGGGCCAACGTCCTGACTTTC.

In this sample, this clone turned up once. This chain uses TRBV28 with TRBJ1-2; D is possibly TRBD1 (5 bases). Germline CDR1 and CDR2: MDHEN and SYDVKM. The V end lost 2 bases, the J end lost 4 bases, and 8 bases lay between the germline ends. This CDR3 spans 13 amino acids. This CDR3 is CASSLGTRYGYTF. The CDR3 DNA reads as TGTGCCAGCAGTTTAGGGACTCGCTATGGCTACACCTTC.

The chain couples TRBV10-3 to TRBJ2-5; a possible D gene is TRBD2 (5 bases). CDR3 size: 13 residues. CDR1 and CDR2 (germline): ENHRY, SYGVKD. With 3 bases removed from V and 7 bases from J, the gap between germline ends came to 12 bases. The CDR3 DNA follows: TGTGCCATCAGTGATTCATCGAGGGCGACCCAGTACTTC. Protein sequence: CAISDSSRATQYF.

V and J are TRBV6-1 and TRBJ2-7, with 11 bases matching TRBD2. The length of the CDR3 is 15 residues. Looked up from germline, CDR1 is MNHNS and CDR2 is SASEGT. V shed 3 bases, J shed 0 bases, and the junction held 1 base outside the gene matches. The CDR3 protein is CASSELAGGSYEQYF. The CDR3 nucleotides read TGTGCCAGCAGTGAGCTAGCGGGAGGCTCCTACGAGCAGTACTTC.

This chain uses TRBV7-2 with TRBJ1-5, with TRBD1 identical over 9 bases. The V gene end was trimmed by 5 bases and the J gene end by 3 bases; junction bases not matched to a gene: 5. The CDR3 sequence is 15 residues long. The germline V gene encodes CDR1 SGHTA and CDR2 FQGNSA. Here the CDR3 reads CASSTRDRVNQPQHF. CDR3 in DNA: TGTGCCAGCAGCACCCGGGACAGGGTCAATCAGCCCCAGCATTTT.

V gene TRBV19 combines with J gene TRBJ2-2, with unresolved D. CDR3 length equals 14 residues. V lost 3 bases and J lost 1, with 6 bases in between. Per the germline V gene, CDR1 is LNHDA and CDR2 is SQIVND (reference sequence). The CDR3 protein is CASSISENTGELFF. Written as DNA, the CDR3 is TGTGCCAGTAGTATCAGTGAGAACACCGGGGAGCTGTTTTTT.

Written as DNA, the CDR3 is TGTGCCAGCAGCTTAACCCTAGCTCCTCGGGATGAGCAGTTCTTC. It translates to CASSLTLAPRDEQFF. The V and J genes are TRBV7-3 and TRBJ2-1, with a possible D match to TRBD2 (5 bases). The CDR3 totals 15 residues. CDR1 SGHTA and CDR2 FQGTGA come from the germline V gene. Trimming pared 0 bases from V and 8 bases from J, leaving 14 bases between.

Only one count was recorded for this clone. The DNA of the CDR3 is TGTGCCAGCAGCCCTAGCGGGAGTTACGATACGCAGTATTTT. It yields the protein CASSPSGSYDTQYF. The V gene is TRBV5-4, the J gene TRBJ2-3; 10 nucleotides line up with TRBD2. The V segment lost 4 bases and the J segment 6 bases; nucleotides outside the gene matches: 5. The CDR3 is 14 residues long. Germline values: CDR1 SGHNT, CDR2 YYREEE (reference sequence). Variable domain in full (rest from reference TRBV5-4 and TRBJ2-3): ETGVTQSPTHLIKTRGQQVTLRCSSQSGHNTVSWYQQALGQGPQFIFQYYREEENGRGNFPPRFSGLQFPNYSSELNVNALELDDSALYLCASSPSGSYDTQYFGPGTRLTVL.

The V call is TRBV5-1, the J call TRBJ2-1; 7 bases agree with TRBD2. V lost 0 bases and J lost 1; bases outside the gene matches: 4. The CDR3 runs to 16 residues. CDR1 is SGHRS and CDR2 is YFSETQ in the germline V gene. CDR3 DNA: TGCGCCAGCAGCTTGGCGGGGGGACTTTCCTACAATGAGCAGTTCTTC. Translating it yields CASSLAGGLSYNEQFF.

This rearrangement joins TRBV18 to TRBJ2-7; TRBD1 matches at 8 bases. The CDR3 extends over 14 amino acids. Germline V gives CDR1 KGHSH, CDR2 LQKENI. With V trimmed by 3 bases and J by 5 bases, 6 bases remained unmatched. The CDR3 DNA follows: TGTGCCAGCTCACCTGACAGGGGTTTTCACGAGCAGTACTTC. This gives the protein CASSPDRGFHEQYF.

This clone is a singleton in its sample. This chain links TRBV2 with TRBJ2-7, with 13 bases lining up with TRBD2. In germline, CDR1 is SNHLY, CDR2 FYNNEI. The CDR3 totals 19 residues. The V and J ends lost 8 bases and 4 bases, in that order; junction bases with no gene match: 20. The CDR3 reads CASLHSLAGGPHTQYEQYF. CDR3 sequence (DNA): TGTGCCAGCCTCCACTCACTAGCGGGAGGGCCTCACACCCAATACGAGCAGTACTTC.

This clone was seen more than once but under ten times. The V call is TRBV11-1, the J call TRBJ2-1; the D gene is possibly TRBD2 (5 bases). Trimming pared 0 bases from V and 0 bases from J, leaving 12 bases between. The length of the CDR3 is 17 residues. Germline V gives CDR1 SGHAT, CDR2 FQDESV (reference sequence). The CDR3 bases are TGTGCCAGCAGCTTAGCGCGGAGCGGTGGCTCCTACAATGAGCAGTTCTTC. This translates into CASSLARSGGSYNEQFF.

This clone was detected only once. The chain links TRBV7-6 to TRBJ1-1; maybe TRBD1 (5 bases). Trimming pared 7 bases from V and 0 bases from J, leaving 9 bases between. The V gene's germline CDR1 is SGHVS and CDR2 FNYEAQ. The CDR3 is 13 amino acids. CDR3 sequence reads: CASMWGMNTEAFF. CDR3 nucleotides: TGTGCCAGCATGTGGGGGATGAACACTGAAGCTTTCTTT.

CDR3 amino acids: CASSVDMSYEQYF. Here the CDR3 DNA reads TGTGCCAGCAGTGTGGACATGTCCTACGAGCAGTACTTC. The chain couples TRBV2 to TRBJ2-7; a weak D match, TRBD1 (5 bases). The CDR3 contains 13 residues. CDR1 and CDR2 from the germline V gene are SNHLY and FYNNEI. With 4 bases removed from V and 1 base from J, the gap between germline ends came to 8 bases.

The chain recombines TRBV7-2 with TRBJ2-7; D might be TRBD2 (6 bases). Germline V gives CDR1 SGHTA, CDR2 FQGNSA. CDR3 length: 13 residues. V gave up 1 base and J gave up 5 bases, with 9 bases separating them. The CDR3 coding sequence is TGTGCCAGCAGCTTAGAACTAGCCCACGAGCAGTACTTC. As protein: CASSLELAHEQYF.

This clone has only a few counts. The CDR3 region has the DNA TGTGCCAGCAGTTTAATGGCAGGGCTCTCCTACAATGAGCAGTTCTTC. Protein: CASSLMAGLSYNEQFF. V gene TRBV27 combines with J gene TRBJ2-1; D perhaps matches TRBD1 (5 bases). This CDR3 has 16 residues. The germline V gene encodes CDR1 MNHEY and CDR2 SMNVEV (reference sequence). Trimming removed 2 bases from V and 0 bases from J, with 11 bases in between.

In the case of this clone: This sequence is one base from a far larger clone and is likely a read error. This sequence joins TRBV7-8 and TRBJ1-1; weak D call: TRBD1 (5 bases). The germline CDR1 and CDR2 sequences are SGHVS and FQNEAQ. The V gene lost 5 bases and the J gene lost 1 base, with 8 bases spanning the gap. CDR3 size: 13 residues. The CDR3 coding sequence is TGTGCCAGCAGCCCGGGACGGAACACTGAAGCTTTCTTT. Amino acids: CASSPGRNTEAFF.

This clone occurred a few times. This chain uses TRBV7-6 with TRBJ2-7, with D possibly called TRBD1 or TRBD2 (5 bases each). The CDR3 is made up of 13 amino acids. V was shortened by 5 bases and J by 1 base, with 9 bases between the two germline ends. Germline V gene sequence: CDR1 SGHVS, CDR2 FNYEAQ. The CDR3 is CASSPGPSYEQYF. CDR3 coding DNA: TGTGCCAGCAGCCCGGGACCGTCCTACGAGCAGTACTTC.

This rearrangement joins TRBV19 to TRBJ1-5; D is unclear. Germline CDR1 is LNHDA and CDR2 is SQIVND (reference sequence). The V end lost 3 bases, the J end lost 10 bases, and 16 bases lay between the germline ends. This CDR3 region has 14 residues. The CDR3 sequence: CASSMEALSRPQHF. The CDR3 DNA follows: TGTGCCAGTAGTATGGAGGCACTCTCTCGACCCCAGCATTTT.

This chain uses TRBV19 with TRBJ1-2, with 8 nucleotides matching TRBD1. CDR1 LNHDA and CDR2 SQIVND come from the germline V gene (reference sequence). The CDR3 sequence is 13 residues long. After removal of 6 bases from V and 4 bases from J, the junction contained 4 bases not matched to a gene. The CDR3 nucleotides are TGTGCCAGTAGCCCGGGACAGGCCTATGGCTACACCTTC. Translating it yields CASSPGQAYGYTF.

This clone showed up just a few times. The chain carries TRBV2 and TRBJ1-1; maybe TRBD1 (5 bases). Per the germline V gene, CDR1 is SNHLY and CDR2 is FYNNEI. Trimming took off 1 base at V and 7 bases at J, with 19 bases between the two ends. The CDR3 runs to 16 residues. The CDR3 sequence: CASSEGSPNRGIEAFF. Here the CDR3 DNA reads TGTGCCAGCAGTGAAGGTTCCCCCAACCGGGGCATTGAAGCTTTCTTT.

The V gene is TRBV15, the J gene TRBJ1-1; D is undetermined. The CDR3 runs to 15 residues. The germline V gene encodes CDR1 LNHNV and CDR2 YYDKDF (reference sequence). V lost 0 bases, J lost 4 bases, and 12 bases lay in between. CDR3 amino acids: CATSRDLGVVTEAFF. The CDR3 nucleotides are TGTGCCACCAGCAGAGATCTCGGGGTTGTCACTGAAGCTTTCTTT.

Of note for this clone: The germline gene is not matched at one end of the junction; a read error may be the cause. This chain links TRBV6-1 with TRBJ2-7, with a possible D match to TRBD2 (5 bases). The CDR3 has 12 residues. In germline, CDR1 is MNHNS, CDR2 SASEGT. The CDR3: CASSERSLAPGF. In DNA, the CDR3 is TGTGCCAGCAGTGAACGGTCCCTAGCTCCCGGCTTC.